Following are 18 T cell receptor beta chains from one sample sequenced in a study of CD8 T cells in ankylosing spondylitis. TCRdb reprocessed the 5' RACE reads with MiXCR, giving one entry per CDR3 protein. The profile shows tens of thousands of distinct CDR3 sequences, around 10% of them singletons. Sequenced sample: blood, either unsorted or a sorted T cell fraction (not recorded which). The receptors shown here come from a male donor with ankylosing spondylitis or in good health (not recorded which).

This clonotype was detected only a few times. The J gene is TRBJ2-7, the V gene TRBV12-3 or TRBV12-4; 10 nucleotides match TRBD1. The CDR3 length is 14 residues. Losses at the gene ends were 5 bases for V and 5 bases for J; bases not matched to a gene: 6. In nucleotides, the CDR3 is TGTGCCAGCAGTCCGGGACAGGGGTTCCACGAGCAGTACTTC. Amino acids: CASSPGQGFHEQYF.

The table lists this clonotype with many counts. The chain has TRBV20-1 and TRBJ2-3, with unresolved D. This CDR3 is 12 amino acids long. Trimming took off 4 bases at V and 1 base at J, with 6 bases between the two ends. The V gene's germline CDR1 is DFQATT and CDR2 SNEGSKA (reference sequence). The CDR3 loop reads CSATWGTDTQYF. The CDR3 region has the DNA TGCAGTGCTACGTGGGGCACAGATACGCAGTATTTT.

This chain uses TRBV2 with TRBJ1-5, with 9 bases identical to TRBD1. V shed 6 bases, J shed 7 bases, and the junction held 10 bases outside the gene matches. This CDR3 has 15 residues. Germline V gene lookup returns CDR1 SNHLY and CDR2 FYNNEI. The CDR3 DNA is TGTGCCAGCAGGTTACAGGGGGCTGCAGGGCAGCCCCAGCATTTT. It is translated as CASRLQGAAGQPQHF.

The chain uses TRBV5-1 and TRBJ2-2; D may be TRBD1 (6 bases). The V gene lost 0 bases and the J gene lost 3 bases, with 15 bases spanning the gap. The CDR3 is 17 amino acids. Germline V lookup: CDR1 SGHRS, CDR2 YFSETQ. The CDR3 bases are TGCGCCAGCAGCTTGGTCCCAGGGGCGAGGGACACCGGGGAGCTGTTTTTT. It is translated as CASSLVPGARDTGELFF.

This clonotype was detected a few times. The chain recombines TRBV5-1 with TRBJ2-2; 7 bases fit TRBD2. This CDR3 is built from 14 residues. J gave up 6 bases and V 4 bases, and 6 bases lay outside the gene matches. Germline lookup yields CDR1 SGHRS and CDR2 YFSETQ. The CDR3: CASSGLVGAGELFF. The CDR3 region has the DNA TGCGCCAGCAGCGGACTAGTAGGGGCCGGGGAGCTGTTTTTT.

There are many counts of this clonotype. The chain recombines TRBV19 with TRBJ2-7; D perhaps matches TRBD1 (5 bases). This CDR3 has 15 residues. Germline CDR1 and CDR2: LNHDA and SQIVND (reference sequence). Trimming stripped 2 bases from V and 2 bases from J, with 13 bases between. The DNA for the CDR3 is TGTGCCAGTAGTATAAGGGCGACAGACACCTACGAGCAGTACTTC. Its protein product is CASSIRATDTYEQYF.

The table lists this clonotype with many counts. The V and J genes are TRBV4-2 and TRBJ2-5; TRBD1 matches at 9 bases. CDR1 and CDR2 from the germline V gene are LGHNA and YNFKEQ. The CDR3 sequence is 15 residues long. V trimming: 0 bases; J trimming: 4 bases; junction bases outside the gene matches: 3. CDR3: CASSQEGQGIETQYF. The CDR3 DNA is TGTGCCAGCAGCCAAGAGGGACAGGGTATAGAGACCCAGTACTTC.

This clonotype was observed many times. The chain employs TRBV6-2 or TRBV6-3 and TRBJ1-1, with unresolved D. Germline assignment: CDR1 MNHEY and CDR2 SVGEGT. CDR3 size: 14 residues. Trimming took 2 bases from V and 1 from J, leaving 8 bases between them. CDR3 DNA: TGTGCCAGCAGTTACGTACAGCCGAACACTGAAGCTTTCTTT. Amino acid sequence: CASSYVQPNTEAFF.

This clonotype was counted at least ten times. This chain connects TRBV10-3 to TRBJ2-1; D gene uncertain. Trimming took 8 bases from V and 8 from J, leaving 16 bases between them. CDR1 and CDR2 (germline): ENHRY, SYGVKD. The CDR3 has 13 amino acids. In DNA, the CDR3 is TGTGCCATCGGCGTTACCATCTGGGATGAGCAGTTCTTC. Translation gives CAIGVTIWDEQFF.

This clonotype has more than one count but fewer than ten. The chain joins TRBV5-1 to TRBJ1-1, with unresolved D. The germline V gene encodes CDR1 SGHRS and CDR2 YFSETQ. The V end lost 0 bases, the J end lost 1 base, and 10 bases lay between the germline ends. The CDR3 runs to 15 residues. The chain's CDR3 is CASSLAPLGNTEAFF. CDR3 nucleotide sequence: TGCGCCAGCAGCTTGGCGCCGTTGGGGAACACTGAAGCTTTCTTT.

This clonotype was detected ten times or more. This chain links TRBV5-1 with TRBJ2-5; the D call may be TRBD1 or TRBD2 (5 bases each). This CDR3 has 15 amino acids. Trimming cost V 3 bases and J 4 bases, with 16 bases left between them. Per the germline V gene, CDR1 is SGHRS and CDR2 is YFSETQ. The CDR3 is CASSSGIGGRETQYF. CDR3 DNA: TGCGCCAGCAGCTCAGGTATTGGGGGACGAGAGACCCAGTACTTC.

This clonotype has at least ten counts. The V and J genes are TRBV27 and TRBJ2-3; 12 bases fit TRBD1. The CDR3 length is 15 residues. Germline trimming cut 3 bases from V and 8 bases from J; bases unmatched to any gene: 6. The germline V gene has CDR1 MNHEY and CDR2 SMNVEV (reference sequence). This CDR3 is CASSFTGTGGRTQYF. The CDR3 nucleotides read TGTGCCAGCAGTTTCACCGGGACAGGGGGCCGTACGCAGTATTTT.

This clonotype was recorded many times. The rearrangement links TRBV5-1 to TRBJ2-7; possible D gene TRBD2, 6 bases. Germline V gene lookup returns CDR1 SGHRS and CDR2 YFSETQ. V was clipped by 4 bases and J by 7 bases, with 12 bases between them. This CDR3 has 12 amino acids. CDR3 sequence (DNA): TGCGCCAGCAGCCAGACTAGGGAAGAGCAGTACTTC. Protein: CASSQTREEQYF. Drawing the rest from reference TRBV5-1 and TRBJ2-7, the complete variable domain is KAGVTQTPRYLIKTRGQQVTLSCSPISGHRSVSWYQQTPGQGLQFLFEYFSETQRNKGNFPGRFSGRQFSNSRSEMNVSTLELGDSALYLCASSQTREEQYFGPGTRLTVT.

This clonotype was found many times. The gene calls are TRBV7-8 and TRBJ1-3; the D is unclear. The CDR3 is 14 residues long. Trimming removed 1 base at V and 4 bases at J, with 8 bases between. From germline, CDR1 is SGHVS and CDR2 FQNEAQ. The CDR3 DNA sequence: TGTGCCAGCAGCTTAGAATCCGGCGGAAACACCATATATTTT. Protein: CASSLESGGNTIYF.

This clonotype was observed many times. V usage is TRBV12-3 or TRBV12-4 and J usage is TRBJ1-1, with D unresolved. The CDR3 length is 15 residues. The V end lost 5 bases, the J end lost 3 bases, and 16 bases lay between the germline ends. This CDR3 reads CASSPMGQVDTEAFF. The CDR3 nucleotides are TGTGCCAGCAGTCCTATGGGTCAGGTTGACACTGAAGCTTTCTTT.

By sample share, this clonotype is medium-sized. J is TRBJ1-2 and V is TRBV5-1; D remains ambiguous. V lost 3 bases to trimming and J lost 3 bases, with 15 bases between them. This CDR3 spans 15 amino acids. Per germline, CDR1 SGHRS and CDR2 YFSETQ. The CDR3 region is CASSSDLPYDYGYTF. Written as DNA, the CDR3 is TGCGCCAGCAGCTCGGACCTCCCGTACGACTATGGCTACACCTTC.

This clonotype has at least ten counts. The rearrangement joins TRBV5-1 to TRBJ1-2, with 7 positions matching TRBD1. With V trimmed by 2 bases and J by 10 bases, 2 bases remained unmatched. The CDR3 loop spans 11 amino acids. Germline V gene sequence: CDR1 SGHRS, CDR2 YFSETQ. The CDR3 DNA reads TGCGCCAGCAGCTTTGACAGGGTCTACACCTTC. This encodes CASSFDRVYTF.

This clonotype was found a few times. This chain connects TRBV5-1 to TRBJ1-5; unclear D gene. The CDR3 extends over 14 amino acids. Trimming stripped 0 bases from V and 3 bases from J, with 7 bases between. Germline values: CDR1 SGHRS, CDR2 YFSETQ. CDR3 DNA sequence: TGCGCCAGCAGCTTGGGAGCAGACAATCAGCCCCAGCATTTT. This codes for CASSLGADNQPQHF.